This T cell receptor beta chain was identified in a study of neurological immune-mediated disorders. Germline-derived CDR1 and CDR2 are DFQATT and SNEGSKA (reference sequence). There are 13 residues in the CDR3. V lost 3 bases and J 1 base, leaving 7 bases between the germline ends. Regarding time point: longitudinal time-point 3. This clonotype showed up many times. TCRdb processed the 5' RACE reads anew with MiXCR; each CDR3 protein has one entry. Among 85,000 to 110,000 distinct CDR3 sequences listed, 10% to 11% were seen once. The V gene is TRBV20-1, the J gene TRBJ1-5; D is uncertain. The sequence derives from a female donor with HTLV-1-associated myelopathy (HAM/TSP). The sample comprised PBMCs. The CDR3 region is CSARARSNQPQHF. CDR3 DNA: TGCAGTGCTAGGGCCCGCAGCAATCAGCCCCAGCATTTT.